Included here is one T cell receptor beta chain sequence, with context. Assay: immunoSEQ multiplex PCR; the TCRdb copy retains only in-frame clones and omits some. The table has under 80,000 clones, approximately 92% seen once; the top ten hold about 2.2%. This sample was taken from a study of T cell changes during pregnancy in multiple sclerosis. The CDR3 has 14 amino acids. CDR1 MNHNS and CDR2 SASEGT come from the germline V gene. The ends were cut back, 4 bases at V and 2 bases at J, with 11 bases in the middle. The rearrangement links TRBV6-1 to TRBJ1-2; D is possibly TRBD1 (6 bases). This receptor was identified in a female donor with multiple sclerosis, enrolled in a pregnancy study. Sequenced material: peripheral blood, taken before pregnancy. The CDR3 DNA follows: TGTGCCAGCAGTGTAGGACAGCCGAACTATGGCTACACCTTC. Residues: CASSVGQPNYGYTF.